Following are 14 T cell receptor beta chains from one sample sequenced in a study of CD8 T cells in ankylosing spondylitis. Each CDR3 protein is one row after TCRdb ran MiXCR on the 5' RACE reads. In the table there are around 890,000 distinct CDR3 sequences, approximately 12% of which are singletons. Antigen specificity for these receptors is unknown. Study results and caveats: A TCR beta motif made of about 8 highly homologous variants seemed typical of ankylosing spondylitis blood.

What was sequenced was blood, either unsorted or a sorted T cell fraction (not recorded which). The source is a male donor with ankylosing spondylitis.

There are a few counts of this clonotype. The genes are TRBV11-1 and TRBJ2-7; 8 nucleotides agree with TRBD2. V trimming: 3 bases; J trimming: 0 bases; junction bases outside the gene matches: 13. The CDR3 runs 18 residues. Germline V lookup: CDR1 SGHAT, CDR2 FQDESV (reference sequence). Written as DNA, the CDR3 is TGTGCCAGCAGCTTCCCCCGGGGTCATAGCGGGATCTCCTACGAGCAGTACTTC. This gives the protein CASSFPRGHSGISYEQYF.

The chain uses TRBV20-1 and TRBJ1-4; 10 nucleotides agree with TRBD1. The V gene end was trimmed by 6 bases and the J gene end by 8 bases; junction bases not matched to a gene: 6. This CDR3 contains 13 residues. Germline assignment: CDR1 DFQATT and CDR2 SNEGSKA (reference sequence). CDR3 residues: CSASGQGREKLFF. CDR3 coding DNA: TGCAGTGCCTCGGGACAGGGGAGAGAAAAACTGTTTTTT.

This clonotype was recorded a few times. V and J are TRBV29-1 and TRBJ2-3, with D perhaps assigned TRBD1 or TRBD2 (5 bases each). Per the germline V gene, CDR1 is SQVTM and CDR2 is ANQGSEA. The CDR3 is made up of 13 amino acids. The V gene lost 4 bases and the J gene lost 2 bases, with 10 bases spanning the gap. The CDR3 protein is CSVVGRLTDTQYF. Here the CDR3 DNA reads TGCAGCGTTGTGGGACGCCTCACAGATACGCAGTATTTT.

This chain joins TRBV15 and TRBJ1-5; maybe TRBD1 (5 bases). Germline V gene sequence: CDR1 LNHNV, CDR2 YYDKDF (reference sequence). Trimming left V 8 bases short and J 0 bases short, with 23 bases between. The CDR3 extends over 18 amino acids. The CDR3 loop reads CATRQSGGSAYSNQPQHF. In DNA form, the CDR3 reads TGTGCCACCCGACAGAGCGGGGGGAGTGCTTATAGCAATCAGCCCCAGCATTTT.

V and J are TRBV14 and TRBJ1-4, with D unclear. Germline V CDR1 and CDR2: SGHDN, FVKESK. Trimming left V 2 bases short and J 8 bases short, with 21 bases between. This CDR3 is 17 amino acids long. The CDR3 here is CASSQLTLLSVDEKLFF. The CDR3 DNA reads TGTGCCAGCAGCCAATTAACCCTCCTATCTGTTGACGAAAAACTGTTTTTT.

This clonotype was seen a few times. The chain is built from TRBV28 and TRBJ2-3, with D uncertain. Trimming removed 4 bases from V and 4 bases from J, with 15 bases in between. CDR1 MDHEN and CDR2 SYDVKM come from the germline V gene. The CDR3 is 15 residues long. Written as DNA, the CDR3 is TGTGCCAGCAGTTGGGCGAGCCGCCACGCAGATACGCAGTATTTT. Its protein is CASSWASRHADTQYF.

The chain combines TRBV7-9 with TRBJ2-2, with 10 bases lining up with TRBD1. Germline lookup yields CDR1 SEHNR and CDR2 FQNEAQ (reference sequence). V dropped 5 bases and J dropped 3; count of bases not matched to a gene: 6. The CDR3 is made up of 16 amino acids. CDR3 nucleotides: TGTGCCAGCAGCCCCGGACAGGGGGGGGACACCGGGGAGCTGTTTTTT. It encodes CASSPGQGGDTGELFF.

This clonotype was observed at least ten times. The rearrangement links TRBV4-3 to TRBJ2-1; D is uncertain. Germline CDR1 is LGHNA and CDR2 is YSLEER. Trimming took 0 bases from V and 2 from J, leaving 11 bases between them. CDR3 length: 16 amino acids. The CDR3 DNA sequence: TGCGCCAGCAGCCAAGAGTTGAGAAACACCTACAATGAGCAGTTCTTC. Its translation is CASSQELRNTYNEQFF.

The chain links TRBV6-1 to TRBJ2-4; TRBD2 might be the D (6 bases). The length of the CDR3 is 14 residues. Trimming shortened V by 8 bases and J by 3 bases, and 14 bases separated the two germline ends. CDR1 and CDR2 from the germline V gene are MNHNS and SASEGT. The CDR3 reads CASGGTGSKNIQYF. For the CDR3, the DNA is TGTGCCAGCGGCGGGACGGGGAGCAAAAACATTCAGTACTTC.

This clonotype showed up many times. This sequence joins TRBV6-6 and TRBJ2-1, with TRBD2 matching over 10 bases. The CDR3 is 12 residues long. J gave up 13 bases and V 6 bases, and 6 bases lay outside the gene matches. The germline CDR1 and CDR2 sequences are MNHNY and SVGAGI (reference sequence). Here the CDR3 reads CASRSGLADQFF. CDR3 sequence (DNA): TGTGCCAGCAGGAGCGGACTAGCGGATCAGTTCTTC.

This sequence joins TRBV12-3 or TRBV12-4 and TRBJ2-3; D ambiguous. The CDR3 extends over 14 amino acids. The V gene lost 2 bases and the J gene lost 6 bases, with 12 bases spanning the gap. CDR3 sequence: CASSLSLSADTQYF. Here the CDR3 DNA reads TGTGCCAGCAGTTTATCCTTGTCGGCGGATACGCAGTATTTT.

This clonotype appeared a few times. This chain uses TRBV20-1 with TRBJ2-2; 14 bases are shared with TRBD2. J gave up 5 bases and V 3 bases, and 11 bases lay outside the gene matches. Germline CDR1 DFQATT, CDR2 SNEGSKA (reference sequence). The CDR3 consists of 18 residues. The CDR3 coding sequence is TGCAGTGCTAGGACCCCCAGAGGACTAGCGGGGGGTACCGGGGAGCTGTTTTTT. Residues: CSARTPRGLAGGTGELFF.

Ten or more counts support this clonotype. The rearrangement links TRBV5-5 to TRBJ1-5; the match to TRBD1 covers 7 bases. The CDR3 covers 16 residues. V lost 1 base and J lost 3; bases outside the gene matches: 7. In germline, CDR1 is SGHKS, CDR2 YYEKEE (reference sequence). DNA for the CDR3: TGTGCCAGCAGCTTGTGGGCTACAGGGGTCAATCAGCCCCAGCATTTT. Residues: CASSLWATGVNQPQHF.

This clonotype was seen a few times. The genes are TRBV20-1 and TRBJ2-5; 11 bases are a match to TRBD2. Germline CDR1 and CDR2: DFQATT and SNEGSKA (reference sequence). CDR3 length equals 17 residues. J lost 4 bases, V lost 5 bases, and 15 bases had no gene match. The CDR3 DNA reads as TGCAGTGCTCAGGTAGCGGGAGGGCCCGTTCGAAGAGAGACCCAGTACTTC. Protein sequence: CSAQVAGGPVRRETQYF.